This is a list of T cell receptor beta chains from one sample in a study of blood T cell repertoires in COVID-19. Produced via immunoSEQ multiplex PCR; TCRdb's table is partial and in-frame only. The sample consists of 200,000 to 250,000 clones, roughly 85% of them appearing once. The sequenced material came from peripheral blood. The receptors shown here come from a man aged 40-55 years with acute or convalescent COVID-19. CDR3s leave out the opening cysteine and the closing phenylalanine or tryptophan.

j_call	v_call	cdr3_aa
TRBJ1-1	TRBV3-1/TRBV3-2	ASSQTGTSAF
TRBJ2-3	TRBV15	ATSRVGTSGNTQY
TRBJ1-2	TRBV27	ASSFLTGQGPATYGYT
TRBJ2-1	TRBV13	ASSAPSGGYNEQF
TRBJ1-1	TRBV27	ASSPESTHGQVEAF
TRBJ2-3	TRBV3-1/TRBV3-2	ASSLPAGDTQY
TRBJ2-7	TRBV27	ASSLGGVAGEQY
TRBJ2-1	TRBV12-3/TRBV12-4	ASRSGGFGEQF
TRBJ1-4	TRBV11-2	ASSPGTGTGREKLF
TRBJ1-2	TRBV10-3	AISELLGSSGYT
TRBJ1-2	TRBV7-9	ASSSDYPLYGYT
TRBJ2-3	TRBV5-1	ASSLNPRGSGMDTQY
TRBJ2-5	TRBV9	ASSAGGGTHMTQY
TRBJ2-1	TRBV11-2	ASSQGLYNEQF
TRBJ2-3	TRBV20-1	SASSPSGGVDTQY
TRBJ2-4	TRBV7-3	ASSLDGGLNIQY
TRBJ2-3	TRBV10-2	ASRGQGIIDTQY
TRBJ2-1	TRBV19	ASSGTRAEQF
TRBJ1-2	TRBV10-3	AISTTWEDGYT
TRBJ1-2	TRBV3-1/TRBV3-2	ASSQDPAGLNYGYT
TRBJ1-1	TRBV7-8	ASSPRSRPHWEAF
TRBJ2-3	TRBV7-3	ASSLKEGHLTTDTQY
TRBJ1-3	TRBV9	ASSVDSSGNTIY
TRBJ1-5	TRBV7-2	ASSTGTGENQPQH
TRBJ1-4	TRBV28	ASSLAQAGLREKLF
TRBJ2-3	TRBV7-2	ASSTRTSGGAAQY
TRBJ2-3	TRBV12-3/TRBV12-4	ASGAYRTDTQY
TRBJ1-1	TRBV29-1	SVVLGGTEAF
TRBJ1-5	TRBV5-6	ASSFLYQPQH
TRBJ2-2	TRBV18	ASSPFQGLENGELF
TRBJ1-2	TRBV9	ASSDGLNYGYT
TRBJ1-6	TRBV3-1/TRBV3-2	ASSQEGTYNSPLH
TRBJ2-1	TRBV4-3	ASSSRQTGYNEQF
TRBJ1-2	TRBV5-4	ASSFAGQRYGYT
TRBJ1-5	TRBV18	ASSRGQTNQPQH
TRBJ1-1	TRBV10-3	AISQGVNTEAF
TRBJ1-1	TRBV6-5	ASRNSPPNTEAF
TRBJ1-4	TRBV6-5	ASLDRVNEKLF
TRBJ2-5	TRBV7-9	ASSLDSDKETQY
TRBJ1-1	TRBV4-1	ASSQDMGRGTEAF
TRBJ1-6	TRBV27	ASSLPGNSPLH
TRBJ1-6	TRBV30	AWSAPNSPLH